The 10 T cell receptor beta chains below all came from one sample that was sequenced in a study of blood T cell repertoires in COVID-19. The protocol was immunoSEQ multiplex PCR, while the TCRdb copy is restricted to in-frame clones and leaves out a portion. Here the sample spans fewer than 300,000 clones, more than 75% being singletons. Sequences were obtained from peripheral blood. These receptors all stem from a middle-aged woman who had recovered from COVID-19.

V usage is TRBV24-1 and J usage is TRBJ1-2; no clear D. Germline CDR1 is KGHDR and CDR2 is SFDVKD. Trimming removed 3 bases at V and 6 bases at J, with 10 bases between. The CDR3 contains 13 residues. CDR3 DNA: TGTGCCACCAGTGATCGGACTGCGGATGGCTACACCTTC. Amino acid sequence: CATSDRTADGYTF.

The chain employs TRBV19 and TRBJ1-1, with a possible D match to TRBD1 (6 bases). The CDR3 sequence is 14 residues long. V shed 5 bases and J shed 4 bases, with 14 bases lying between them. The germline CDR1 and CDR2 sequences are LNHDA and SQIVND (reference sequence). The CDR3 nucleotides read TGTGCCAGTAGTCCGCAGGGGTGGAGCACTGAAGCTTTCTTT. It codes for CASSPQGWSTEAFF.

The chain combines TRBV6-5 with TRBJ1-5; D is unresolved. CDR3 length: 13 residues. The germline V and J ends were trimmed by 2 bases and 5 bases, with 7 bases remaining between them. Germline V gene sequence: CDR1 MNHEY, CDR2 SVGAGI. CDR3 coding DNA: TGTGCCAGCAGTTACCGGCGGGATCAGCCCCAGCATTTT. This translates into CASSYRRDQPQHF.

The V gene is TRBV7-6, the J gene TRBJ2-1; TRBD2 matches at 10 bases. Trimming removed 5 bases from V and 6 bases from J; junction bases left unmatched: 10. CDR3 length equals 16 residues. In germline, CDR1 is SGHVS, CDR2 FNYEAQ. CDR3 bases: TGTGCCAGCAGCCCGCTAGCGGGGGTGAGGCCCAATGAGCAGTTCTTC. It is translated as CASSPLAGVRPNEQFF. The variable domain in full, with the rest retrieved from reference TRBV7-6 and TRBJ2-1, is GAGVSQSPRYKVTKRGQDVALRCDPISGHVSLYWYRQALGQGPEFLTYFNYEAQQDKSGLPNDRFSAERPEGSISTLTIQRTEQRDSAMYRCASSPLAGVRPNEQFFGPGTRLTVL.

V gene TRBV29-1 combines with J gene TRBJ1-1; 8 bases align to TRBD1. The germline V gene encodes CDR1 SQVTM and CDR2 ANQGSEA. Trimming cost V 4 bases and J 8 bases; bases outside gene matches: 9. The CDR3 loop spans 13 amino acids. DNA for the CDR3: TGCAGCGTTGGGGAGACAGGGGCCGTCGAAGCTTTCTTT. This codes for CSVGETGAVEAFF.

The chain has TRBV11-3 and TRBJ2-1, with 8 bases matching TRBD2. The V segment lost 5 bases and the J segment 7 bases; nucleotides outside the gene matches: 13. Germline V CDR1 and CDR2: SGHNT, YENEEA. The CDR3 runs 16 residues. CDR3 loop: CASSPLREGLWNEQFF. The CDR3 DNA reads TGTGCCAGCAGCCCGCTTCGGGAGGGCCTGTGGAATGAGCAGTTCTTC.

The chain joins TRBV27 to TRBJ2-2; tentative D call: TRBD1 (6 bases). The CDR3 is 13 residues long. The V and J ends lost 3 bases and 6 bases respectively, with 8 bases between them. From germline, CDR1 is MNHEY and CDR2 SMNVEV (reference sequence). The CDR3 DNA sequence: TGTGCCAGCAGTTTCCAGGGGCCCGGGGAGCTGTTTTTT. Translation: CASSFQGPGELFF.

The V gene is TRBV5-4, the J gene TRBJ2-3, with TRBD2 matching 12 bases. J gave up 3 bases and V 3 bases, and 8 bases lay outside the gene matches. Germline V lookup: CDR1 SGHNT, CDR2 YYREEE (reference sequence). The CDR3 sequence is 17 residues long. CDR3 nucleotides: TGTGCCAGCAGCTGGGGTACTAGCGGGAGGAGAACAGATACGCAGTATTTT. It translates to CASSWGTSGRRTDTQYF.

The chain couples TRBV10-3 to TRBJ2-3; tentatively, D is TRBD1 (5 bases). Germline CDR1 and CDR2: ENHRY and SYGVKD. CDR3 length: 14 residues. Trimming took off 5 bases at V and 2 bases at J, with 11 bases between the two ends. The CDR3 loop is CAISNRNPTDTQYF. The CDR3 DNA reads TGTGCCATCAGTAACAGGAACCCCACAGATACGCAGTATTTT.

The chain combines TRBV11-1 with TRBJ2-1; 7 bases agree with TRBD2. V trimming: 2 bases; J trimming: 10 bases; junction bases outside the gene matches: 5. From germline, CDR1 is SGHAT and CDR2 FQDESV (reference sequence). This CDR3 has 13 residues. The CDR3 DNA sequence: TGTGCCAGCAGCTTACCCGGGAGGTGGGAGCAGTTCTTC. This sequence encodes CASSLPGRWEQFF.